The rows below give T cell receptor beta chains drawn from one sample of a study of blood T cell repertoires in COVID-19. Measured with immunoSEQ multiplex PCR; TCRdb has only the in-frame clones, and not every one. The sample lists about 240,000 clones; roughly 80% were seen once. Sequencing input: peripheral blood. These receptors were taken from a woman between 18 and 29 years old with acute or convalescent COVID-19. Both conserved end residues are trimmed from each CDR3. Where a row states a size, it is once, few, many or the class of an expanded clone; other rows omit it.

abundance: -
v_gene: TRBV20-1
j_gene: TRBJ2-3
CDR3aa: SASAGRALGDTQY

abundance: once
v_gene: TRBV18
j_gene: TRBJ2-3
CDR3aa: ASSPGLTDTQY

abundance: -
v_gene: TRBV28
j_gene: TRBJ1-1
CDR3aa: ASSPNGGYAF

abundance: -
v_gene: TRBV7-2
j_gene: TRBJ2-1
CDR3aa: ASNSGGGNEQF

abundance: once
v_gene: TRBV2
j_gene: TRBJ1-1
CDR3aa: ASSEGQTNTEAF

abundance: few
v_gene: TRBV6-5
j_gene: TRBJ1-5
CDR3aa: ASGTGVAGNQPQH

abundance: few
v_gene: TRBV19
j_gene: TRBJ2-3
CDR3aa: ASRRDNTDTQY

abundance: -
v_gene: TRBV7-7
j_gene: TRBJ2-7
CDR3aa: ASSLGPGNSYEQY

abundance: -
v_gene: TRBV27
j_gene: TRBJ1-1
CDR3aa: ASSYRGVDTEAF

abundance: -
v_gene: TRBV25-1
j_gene: TRBJ1-1
CDR3aa: ASSRTGSTEAF

abundance: -
v_gene: TRBV7-9
j_gene: TRBJ2-1
CDR3aa: ASSVSGTGGSNEQF

abundance: once
v_gene: TRBV21-1
j_gene: TRBJ1-3
CDR3aa: ASSRQGEGNTIY

abundance: -
v_gene: TRBV15
j_gene: TRBJ2-7
CDR3aa: ATSRERLAGEQQY

abundance: -
v_gene: TRBV6-5
j_gene: TRBJ2-1
CDR3aa: ASRLSGLADNEQF

abundance: -
v_gene: TRBV9
j_gene: TRBJ1-1
CDR3aa: ASSPGTVNTEAF

abundance: once
v_gene: TRBV27
j_gene: TRBJ1-5
CDR3aa: ASSLGGGRGQPQH